The entry that follows covers one T cell receptor (beta chain) sequence. Its antigen is undetermined. This CDR3 is 14 amino acids long. Germline CDR1 reads SGDLS; CDR2 reads YYNGEE. After removal of 3 bases from V and 3 bases from J, the junction contained 4 bases not matched to a gene. Using immunoSEQ multiplex PCR, the repertoire was profiled, and TCRdb retains in-frame clones only, with some absent. Among roughly 120,000 clones listed, 92% were seen once. The sample originates from a study of CD4+ T cells in melanoma. Study-level results: Reportedly, melanoma neoantigen-specific CD4+ T cells showed varied differentiation states.

Sequencing was done on a sample of peripheral blood. The chain uses TRBV9 and TRBJ1-2; 8 bases line up with TRBD1. This sequence originates from a human donor with melanoma. The CDR3 nucleotides are TGTGCCAGCAGCGCCGGGACAGGCGACTATGGCTACACCTTC. Translated: CASSAGTGDYGYTF. The full variable domain, with the rest looked up from reference TRBV9 and TRBJ1-2, is DSGVTQTPKHLITATGQRVTLRCSPRSGDLSVYWYQQSLDQGLQFLIQYYNGEERAKGNILERFSAQQFPDLHSELNLSSLELGDSALYFCASSAGTGDYGYTFGSGTRLTVV.